The 13 T cell receptor beta chains in this list originate from one sample, sequenced in a study of T-cell reconstitution after alpha-beta-depleted transplantation in children. Library preparation (for TCRbeta) was performed with unique molecular identifiers. One entry per CDR3 protein, called by TCRdb with MiXCR from the PCR reads. The table lists roughly 50,000 distinct CDR3 sequences, 35% to 55% of them singletons. The sample was PBMCs, mostly from graft donor cells, taken 360 days after TCRalphabeta/CD19-depleted stem cell transplant. The receptors stem from a male patient younger than 18 who had a stem cell transplant for acute lymphoblastic leukemia, so the T cells may come from the graft donor.

This clonotype was observed a handful of times. This sequence joins TRBV12-3 or TRBV12-4 and TRBJ2-7, with D possibly being TRBD1 (6 bases). Trimming removed 10 bases from V and 3 bases from J, with 10 bases in between. The CDR3 has 11 residues. In DNA form, the CDR3 reads TGTGCCACCCCGACAGGCTACGAGCAGTACTTC. Translation: CATPTGYEQYF.

This chain connects TRBV6-5 to TRBJ2-1; 9 bases match TRBD1. The J segment lost 5 bases and the V segment lost 0 bases, leaving 5 bases of the junction unmatched. Looked up from germline, CDR1 is MNHEY and CDR2 is SVGAGI. This CDR3 has 16 residues. This chain's CDR3 is CASSYSWGTGNNEQFF. Written as DNA, the CDR3 is TGTGCCAGCAGTTACTCCTGGGGGACAGGGAACAATGAGCAGTTCTTC.

The CDR3, as DNA: TGCAGTGCTAGAGATCTGGGGCAGGGCCTCCTCTCTGGGGCCAACGTCCTGACTTTC. It is translated as CSARDLGQGLLSGANVLTF. The chain links TRBV20-1 to TRBJ2-6; D is possibly TRBD1 (5 bases). This CDR3 has 19 amino acids. Germline values: CDR1 DFQATT, CDR2 SNEGSKA (reference sequence). The germline V and J ends were trimmed by 0 bases and 0 bases, with 18 bases remaining between them.

The rearrangement uses TRBV28 and TRBJ2-2; D is undetermined. There are 14 residues in the CDR3. The V and J ends lost 5 bases and 0 bases respectively, with 7 bases between them. Germline CDR1 and CDR2: MDHEN and SYDVKM. The CDR3 loop is CASSIGSNTGELFF. CDR3 coding DNA: TGTGCCAGCAGTATAGGGTCGAACACCGGGGAGCTGTTTTTT.

This clonotype was recorded a few times. The rearrangement uses TRBV27 and TRBJ2-1, with 9 bases identical to TRBD1. The CDR3 length is 16 residues. Germline assignment: CDR1 MNHEY and CDR2 SMNVEV (reference sequence). V was pared by 7 bases and J by 9 bases, with 16 bases of the junction left unmatched. CDR3 bases: TGTGCCAGCACAATCGACCGGGACAGGGTCTTTGGTGAGCAGTTCTTC. This sequence encodes CASTIDRDRVFGEQFF.

This chain joins TRBV4-2 and TRBJ1-5; 7 nucleotides line up with TRBD1. V shed 1 base, J shed 0 bases, and the junction held 3 bases outside the gene matches. CDR3 length: 16 amino acids. The germline V gene has CDR1 LGHNA and CDR2 YNFKEQ. CDR3 protein: CASSQGGQYSNQPQHF. In nucleotides, the CDR3 is TGTGCCAGCAGCCAAGGGGGACAGTATAGCAATCAGCCCCAGCATTTT.

The rearrangement uses TRBV29-1 and TRBJ2-5; 9 bases line up with TRBD2. The CDR3 is made up of 15 amino acids. The J segment lost 7 bases and the V segment lost 0 bases, leaving 9 bases of the junction unmatched. Per germline, CDR1 SQVTM and CDR2 ANQGSEA. As DNA, the CDR3 is TGCAGCGTTGAAGAACCCTCTGGAGCGGGAGGGACCCAGTACTTC. It specifies CSVEEPSGAGGTQYF. Drawing the rest from reference TRBV29-1 and TRBJ2-5, the complete variable domain is SAVISQKPSRDICQRGTSLTIQCQVDSQVTMMFWYRQQPGQSLTLIATANQGSEATYESGFVIDKFPISRPNLTFSTLTVSNMSPEDSSIYLCSVEEPSGAGGTQYFGPGTRLLVL.

With regard to this clonotype: This CDR3 is missing its conserved last phenylalanine or tryptophan, likely due to a read error. The rearrangement joins TRBV5-1 to TRBJ2-7, with a weak D call TRBD1 (6 bases). The CDR3 is 14 amino acids. Germline V gene sequence: CDR1 SGHRS, CDR2 YFSETQ. V was shortened by 4 bases and J by 0 bases, with 11 bases between the two germline ends. The CDR3 loop reads CASSGTGSSYEQYC. The CDR3 coding sequence is TGCGCCAGCAGCGGTACAGGGAGCTCCTACGAGCAGTACTGC.

This clonotype was picked up many times. The CDR3 DNA reads TGTGCCAGCAGCTACCGGACAGGGAGCAGGAAGATCGGGAACACTGAAGCTTTCTTT. Translation gives CASSYRTGSRKIGNTEAFF. The chain recombines TRBV5-6 with TRBJ1-1; 8 positions agree with TRBD1. The CDR3 runs 19 residues. J was trimmed by 1 base and V by 3 bases; bases with no gene match: 17. Germline V gene data show CDR1 as SGHDT and CDR2 as YYEEEE.

J is TRBJ1-1 and V is TRBV20-1; D unresolved. CDR1 and CDR2 from the germline V gene are DFQATT and SNEGSKA (reference sequence). The CDR3 is made up of 14 amino acids. Trimming pared 2 bases from V and 2 bases from J, leaving 12 bases between. In nucleotides, the CDR3 is TGCAGTGCTAGATGGCCGGGCCTCAACACTGAAGCTTTCTTT. The encoded protein is CSARWPGLNTEAFF.

The chain employs TRBV20-1 and TRBJ2-2; D not resolved. CDR3 length: 13 residues. Germline V CDR1 and CDR2: DFQATT, SNEGSKA (reference sequence). Trimming pared 0 bases from V and 3 bases from J, leaving 5 bases between. The CDR3 protein is CSARDGDTGELFF. In nucleotides, the CDR3 is TGCAGTGCTAGAGATGGGGACACCGGGGAGCTGTTTTTT.

J is TRBJ2-3 and V is TRBV27; 8 positions agree with TRBD2. Germline loops: CDR1 MNHEY, CDR2 SMNVEV (reference sequence). Germline trimming cut 5 bases from V and 6 bases from J; bases unmatched to any gene: 7. This CDR3 contains 14 residues. The chain's CDR3 is CASSQGTRVDTQYF. CDR3 DNA sequence: TGTGCCAGCAGTCAAGGGACTAGAGTTGATACGCAGTATTTT.

This chain links TRBV9 with TRBJ2-7, with TRBD1 as a possible D gene (5 bases). Germline CDR1 and CDR2: SGDLS and YYNGEE. The CDR3 covers 15 residues. Trimming shortened V by 0 bases and J by 5 bases, and 15 bases separated the two germline ends. For the CDR3, the DNA is TGTGCCAGCAGCGTAGGGCGGCCGGAAGGGGACGAGCAGTACTTC. Amino acid sequence: CASSVGRPEGDEQYF.